The clone carrying this T cell receptor beta chain appeared once. TCRdb's copy holds only in-frame clones and misses some; the assay was immunoSEQ multiplex PCR. The sample has about 190,000 clones; around 84% are singletons. The data were obtained in a study of blood T cell repertoires in COVID-19. The V end was cut by 0 bases, the J end by 7 bases, with 10 bases between. Germline CDR1 SEHNR, CDR2 FQNEAQ (reference sequence). This CDR3 spans 15 amino acids. Residents of about two dozen US areas, aged roughly 18 to 95 years, made up the participants. The V and J genes are TRBV7-9 and TRBJ1-6, with D unresolved. The sequencing sample was made of PBMCs or T cells enriched from blood (not recorded which). The sequence derives from a woman aged 25 to 39 who had recovered from COVID-19. The DNA for the CDR3 is TGTGCCAGCAGCTTAGCGCTTACGGAGAATTCACCCCTCCACTTT. It specifies CASSLALTENSPLHF.